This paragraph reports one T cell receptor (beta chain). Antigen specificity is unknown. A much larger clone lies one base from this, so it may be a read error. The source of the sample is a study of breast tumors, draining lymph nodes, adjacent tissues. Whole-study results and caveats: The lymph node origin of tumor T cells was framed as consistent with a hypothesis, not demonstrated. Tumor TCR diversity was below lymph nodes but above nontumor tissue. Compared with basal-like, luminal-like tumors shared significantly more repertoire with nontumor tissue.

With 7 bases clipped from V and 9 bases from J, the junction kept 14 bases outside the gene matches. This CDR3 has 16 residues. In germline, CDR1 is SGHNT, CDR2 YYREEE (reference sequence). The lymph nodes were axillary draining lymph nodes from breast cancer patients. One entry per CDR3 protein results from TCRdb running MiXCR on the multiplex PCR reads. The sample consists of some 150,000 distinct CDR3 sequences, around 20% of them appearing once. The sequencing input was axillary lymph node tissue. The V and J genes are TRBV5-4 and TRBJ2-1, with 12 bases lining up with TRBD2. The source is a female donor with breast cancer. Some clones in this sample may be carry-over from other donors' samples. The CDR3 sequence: CASGPPPTSGSGEQFF. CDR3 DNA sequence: TGTGCCAGCGGCCCGCCCCCGACTAGCGGGAGCGGTGAGCAGTTCTTC.